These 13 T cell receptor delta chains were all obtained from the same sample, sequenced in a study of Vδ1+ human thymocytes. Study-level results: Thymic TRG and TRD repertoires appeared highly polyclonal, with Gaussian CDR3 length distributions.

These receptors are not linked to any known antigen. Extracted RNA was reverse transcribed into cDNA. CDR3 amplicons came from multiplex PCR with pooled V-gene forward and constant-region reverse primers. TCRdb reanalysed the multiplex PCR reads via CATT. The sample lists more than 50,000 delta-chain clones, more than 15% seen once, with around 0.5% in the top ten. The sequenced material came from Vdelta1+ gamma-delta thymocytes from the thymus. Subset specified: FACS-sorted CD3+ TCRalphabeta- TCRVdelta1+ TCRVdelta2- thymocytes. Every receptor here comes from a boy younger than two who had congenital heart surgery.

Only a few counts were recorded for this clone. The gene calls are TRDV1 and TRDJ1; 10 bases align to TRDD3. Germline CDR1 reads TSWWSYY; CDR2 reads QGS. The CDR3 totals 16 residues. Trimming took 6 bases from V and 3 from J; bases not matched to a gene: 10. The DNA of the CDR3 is TGTGCTCTTGGCTATTCCCACTGGGGGATGTCCGATAAACTCATCTTT. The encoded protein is CALGYSHWGMSDKLIF.

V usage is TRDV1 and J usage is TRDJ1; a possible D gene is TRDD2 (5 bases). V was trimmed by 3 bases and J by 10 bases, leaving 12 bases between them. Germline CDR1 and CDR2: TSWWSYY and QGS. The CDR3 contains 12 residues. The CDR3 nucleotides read TGTGCTCTTGGGGATCGCCCTTCTGGACTCATCTTT. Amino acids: CALGDRPSGLIF.

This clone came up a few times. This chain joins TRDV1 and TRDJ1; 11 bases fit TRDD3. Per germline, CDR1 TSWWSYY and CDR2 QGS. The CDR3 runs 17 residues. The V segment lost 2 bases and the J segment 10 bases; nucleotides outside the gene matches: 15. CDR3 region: CALGEKYHNWGIERLIF. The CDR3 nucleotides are TGTGCTCTTGGGGAAAAGTACCATAACTGGGGGATAGAGAGACTCATCTTT.

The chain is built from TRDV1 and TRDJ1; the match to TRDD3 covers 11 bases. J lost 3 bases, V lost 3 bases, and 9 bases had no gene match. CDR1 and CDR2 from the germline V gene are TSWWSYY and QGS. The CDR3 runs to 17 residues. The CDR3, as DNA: TGTGCTCTTGGGGACTTCCTCTCTGGGGGATACCCCGATAAACTCATCTTT. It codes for CALGDFLSGGYPDKLIF.

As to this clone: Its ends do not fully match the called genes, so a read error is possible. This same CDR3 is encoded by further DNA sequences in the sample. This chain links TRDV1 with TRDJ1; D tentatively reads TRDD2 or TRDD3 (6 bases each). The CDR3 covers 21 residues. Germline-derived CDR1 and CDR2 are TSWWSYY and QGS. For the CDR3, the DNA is TGTGCCCTTGGGGGGAAGATCCTACACAGTACTGAAGTAATGCGGACCGATAAACTCATCTTT. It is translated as CALGGKILHSTEVMRTDKLIF.

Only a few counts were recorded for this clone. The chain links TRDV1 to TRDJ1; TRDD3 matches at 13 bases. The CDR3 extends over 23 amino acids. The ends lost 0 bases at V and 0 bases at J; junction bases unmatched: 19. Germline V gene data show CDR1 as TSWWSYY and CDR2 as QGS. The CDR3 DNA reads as TGTGCTCTTGGGGAACTGTCCCCTCAGTACTGGGGGATACGCGAGTGGGACACCGATAAACTCATCTTT. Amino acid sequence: CALGELSPQYWGIREWDTDKLIF.

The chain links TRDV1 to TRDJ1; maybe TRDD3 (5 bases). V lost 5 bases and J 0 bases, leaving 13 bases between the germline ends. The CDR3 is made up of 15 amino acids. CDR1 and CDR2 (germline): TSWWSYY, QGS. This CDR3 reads CALGPTGWDTDKLIF. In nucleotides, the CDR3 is TGTGCTCTTGGGCCCACTGGCTGGGACACCGATAAACTCATCTTT.

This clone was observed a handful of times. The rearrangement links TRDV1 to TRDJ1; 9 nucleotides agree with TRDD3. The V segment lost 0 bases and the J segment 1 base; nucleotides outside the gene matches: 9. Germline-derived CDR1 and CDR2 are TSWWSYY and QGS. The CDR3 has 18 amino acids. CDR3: CALGELVFAGGCTDKLIF. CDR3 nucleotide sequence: TGTGCTCTTGGGGAACTAGTCTTTGCTGGGGGATGCACCGATAAACTCATCTTT.

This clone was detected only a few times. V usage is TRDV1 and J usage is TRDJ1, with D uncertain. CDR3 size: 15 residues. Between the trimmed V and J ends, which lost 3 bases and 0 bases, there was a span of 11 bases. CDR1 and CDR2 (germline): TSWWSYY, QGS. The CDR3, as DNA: TGTGCTCTTGGGGACCCAAGGCAGTACACCGATAAACTCATCTTT. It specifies CALGDPRQYTDKLIF.

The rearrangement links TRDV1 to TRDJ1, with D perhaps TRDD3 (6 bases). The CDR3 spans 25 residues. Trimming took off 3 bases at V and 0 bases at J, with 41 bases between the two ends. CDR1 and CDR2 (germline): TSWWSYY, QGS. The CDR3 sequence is CALGDLLNPFLRGLGRDPYTDKLIF. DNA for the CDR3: TGTGCTCTTGGGGACCTTTTAAACCCCTTTCTGCGTGGGCTGGGGAGGGACCCGTACACCGATAAACTCATCTTT.

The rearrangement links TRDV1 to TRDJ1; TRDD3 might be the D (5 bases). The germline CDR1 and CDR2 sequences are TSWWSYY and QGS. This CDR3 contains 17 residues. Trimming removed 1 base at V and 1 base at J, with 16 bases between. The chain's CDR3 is CALGERDQPGGTDKLIF. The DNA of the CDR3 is TGTGCTCTTGGGGAACGCGATCAACCGGGGGGCACCGATAAACTCATCTTT.

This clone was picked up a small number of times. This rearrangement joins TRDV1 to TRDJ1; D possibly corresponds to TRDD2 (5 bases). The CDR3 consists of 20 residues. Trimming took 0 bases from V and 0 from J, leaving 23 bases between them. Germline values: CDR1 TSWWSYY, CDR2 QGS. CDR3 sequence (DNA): TGTGCTCTTGGGGAACTAAGACCTACGGAGGTACCGATGTACACCGATAAACTCATCTTT. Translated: CALGELRPTEVPMYTDKLIF.

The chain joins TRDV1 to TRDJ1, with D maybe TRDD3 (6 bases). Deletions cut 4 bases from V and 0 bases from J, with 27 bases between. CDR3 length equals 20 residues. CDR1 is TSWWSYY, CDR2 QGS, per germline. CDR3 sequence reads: CALGVHLSLVLGLYTDKLIF. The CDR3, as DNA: TGTGCTCTTGGGGTTCATCTCTCATTAGTACTGGGCCTGTACACCGATAAACTCATCTTT.